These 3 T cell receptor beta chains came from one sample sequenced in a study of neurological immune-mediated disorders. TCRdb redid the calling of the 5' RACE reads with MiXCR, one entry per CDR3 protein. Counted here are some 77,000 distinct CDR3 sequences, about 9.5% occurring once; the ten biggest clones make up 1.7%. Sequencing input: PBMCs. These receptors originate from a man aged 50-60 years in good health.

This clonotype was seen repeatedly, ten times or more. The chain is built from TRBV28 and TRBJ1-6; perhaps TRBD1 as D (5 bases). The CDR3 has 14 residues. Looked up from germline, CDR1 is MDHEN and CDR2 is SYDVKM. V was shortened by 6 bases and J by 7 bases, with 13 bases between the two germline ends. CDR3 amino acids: CASSLGRGNSPLHF. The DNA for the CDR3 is TGTGCCAGCAGCCTGGGACGGGGAAATTCACCCCTCCACTTT. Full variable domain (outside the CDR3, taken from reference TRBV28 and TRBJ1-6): DVKVTQSSRYLVKRTGEKVFLECVQDMDHENMFWYRQDPGLGLRLIYFSYDVKMKEKGDIPEGYSVSREKKERFSLILESASTNQTSMYLCASSLGRGNSPLHFGNGTRLTVT.

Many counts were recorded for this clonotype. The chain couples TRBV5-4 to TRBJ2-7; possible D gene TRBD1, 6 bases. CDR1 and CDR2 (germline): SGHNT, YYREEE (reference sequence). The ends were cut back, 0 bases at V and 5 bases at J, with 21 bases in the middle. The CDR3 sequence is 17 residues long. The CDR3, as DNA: TGTGCCAGCAGCTTGGGAGGGTGGGCAGGGGAAAAGGACGAGCAGTACTTC. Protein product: CASSLGGWAGEKDEQYF.

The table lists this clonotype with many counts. CDR3 loop: CASSQDELRGPYNEQFF. In nucleotides, the CDR3 is TGTGCCAGCAGCCAAGATGAGCTCAGGGGGCCTTACAATGAGCAGTTCTTC. This sequence joins TRBV3-1 and TRBJ2-1; TRBD1 agrees at 8 bases. In germline, CDR1 is LGHDT, CDR2 YNNKEL (reference sequence). The CDR3 extends over 17 amino acids. V gave up 0 bases and J gave up 4 bases; unmatched junction bases: 8.